This is a list of T cell receptor beta chains from one sample in a study of cytomegalovirus exposure and HLA in healthy donors. Clones were sequenced by immunoSEQ multiplex PCR, and TCRdb holds only the in-frame ones, with some missing. The listing contains 130,000 to 150,000 clones. The sequencing input was PBMCs. The receptors come from a man between 40 and 49 years old in good health and CMV-seronegative. The conserved cysteine and the conserved F or W are not part of the CDR3 here. Fields, in order: V gene, D gene, clone size, CDR3 protein. D genes are given only for firm matches. Size values are once, few and many counts, or a class for expanded clones, and some rows have none.

v_call: TRBV7-2
d_call: NA
clone_size: NA
cdr3_aa: ASSLSQLYNEQF

v_call: TRBV5-1
d_call: NA
clone_size: NA
cdr3_aa: ASSSFFRAQETQY

v_call: TRBV25-1
d_call: TRBD2
clone_size: NA
cdr3_aa: ASSVPGTSRDTQY

v_call: TRBV7-9
d_call: NA
clone_size: NA
cdr3_aa: ASSPAGGTEAF

v_call: TRBV27
d_call: TRBD2
clone_size: NA
cdr3_aa: ATKGLAGDEMYNEQF

v_call: TRBV14
d_call: TRBD1
clone_size: NA
cdr3_aa: ASSQDPYGTGGRETQY

v_call: TRBV15
d_call: TRBD2
clone_size: medium-sized
cdr3_aa: ATSSPPGGFNEQF

v_call: TRBV27
d_call: NA
clone_size: NA
cdr3_aa: ASSGGPPTYEQY

v_call: TRBV5-1
d_call: NA
clone_size: NA
cdr3_aa: ASSLPGSEQY

v_call: TRBV9
d_call: TRBD2
clone_size: NA
cdr3_aa: ASSVGSGGSSYEQY

v_call: TRBV11-2
d_call: NA
clone_size: NA
cdr3_aa: ASSLVETGIFERY

v_call: TRBV19
d_call: NA
clone_size: NA
cdr3_aa: ASTIGQLANGPQH

v_call: TRBV15
d_call: NA
clone_size: NA
cdr3_aa: ATTPQEGRNQPQH

v_call: TRBV6-1
d_call: TRBD2
clone_size: NA
cdr3_aa: ASTLSSGQETQY

v_call: TRBV6-5
d_call: NA
clone_size: NA
cdr3_aa: ASSQNRGFVGGYT

v_call: TRBV5-4
d_call: TRBD1
clone_size: NA
cdr3_aa: ASSLGRQGARGTEAF

v_call: TRBV5-6
d_call: NA
clone_size: NA
cdr3_aa: ASSFDGAKNIQY

v_call: TRBV7-6
d_call: NA
clone_size: NA
cdr3_aa: ASNLVLDGQETQY

v_call: TRBV6-1
d_call: TRBD1
clone_size: NA
cdr3_aa: AGSGTGAGLEQY

v_call: TRBV19
d_call: NA
clone_size: NA
cdr3_aa: ASSSRDTSPYEQY

v_call: TRBV12-5
d_call: NA
clone_size: NA
cdr3_aa: ASGPLPGGEQPQH

v_call: TRBV5-1
d_call: TRBD2
clone_size: NA
cdr3_aa: ASSPRGLAGKETQY

v_call: TRBV5-6
d_call: NA
clone_size: NA
cdr3_aa: ASSSRKGGGIYEQY

v_call: TRBV7-3
d_call: NA
clone_size: NA
cdr3_aa: ASSLGPLQPQH

v_call: TRBV10-3
d_call: NA
clone_size: NA
cdr3_aa: AISPDRNTEAF

v_call: TRBV7-9
d_call: NA
clone_size: NA
cdr3_aa: ASSLAGALEETQY

v_call: TRBV4-2
d_call: TRBD2
clone_size: NA
cdr3_aa: ASSQAAAGGVGSYNEQF